This entry is about one T cell receptor (beta chain). The antigen is not known. This CDR3 spans 13 amino acids. V was pared by 8 bases and J by 6 bases, with 16 bases between. This entry belongs to a study of T cell repertoires in cytomegalovirus infection. TCRdb recomputed calls from the reads with MiXCR, one row per CDR3 protein. The sample has a few hundred thousand distinct CDR3 sequences; 9.1% are singletons. Findings and caveats of the study: Across the ex vivo response, the dominant clonotypes were HLA-C-restricted CMV-specific TCR beta clonotypes. Carriage of CMV together with the relevant HLA was identifiable through cumulative public TCR beta family frequency.

Input material: PBMCs. The chain combines TRBV12-3 or TRBV12-4 with TRBJ1-1; D may be TRBD1 (6 bases). This receptor was identified in a human donor in good health (CMV status not recorded). Some clones in this sample may be carry-over from other donors' samples. The CDR3 DNA is TGTGCCAGCGAAGTTTTGAAGGGGGCTGAAGCTTTCTTT. This gives the protein CASEVLKGAEAFF.